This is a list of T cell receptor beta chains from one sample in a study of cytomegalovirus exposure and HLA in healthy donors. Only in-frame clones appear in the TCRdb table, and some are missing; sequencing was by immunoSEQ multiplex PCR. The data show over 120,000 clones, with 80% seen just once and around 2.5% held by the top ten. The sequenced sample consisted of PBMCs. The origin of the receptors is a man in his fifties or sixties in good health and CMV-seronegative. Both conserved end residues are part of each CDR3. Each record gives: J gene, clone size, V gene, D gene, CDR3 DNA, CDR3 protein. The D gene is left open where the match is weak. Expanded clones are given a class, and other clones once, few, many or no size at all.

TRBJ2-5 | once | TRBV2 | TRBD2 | TGTGCCAGCAGTGGACTAGCTGGAGAGACCCAGTACTTC | CASSGLAGETQYF
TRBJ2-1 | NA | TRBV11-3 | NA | TGTGCCAGCAGCTTACCCGGCAATGAGCAGTTCTTC | CASSLPGNEQFF
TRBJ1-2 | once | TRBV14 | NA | TGTGCCAGCAGCCAAGAGTTTAAACCAGACTACACCTTC | CASSQEFKPDYTF
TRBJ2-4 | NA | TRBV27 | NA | TGTGCCAGCAGTTGGAGGTTAGCTGTAGCCAAAAACATTCAGTACTTC | CASSWRLAVAKNIQYF
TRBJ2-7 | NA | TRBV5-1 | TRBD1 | TGCGCCAGCAGCAAGGACAGGACGACCTATCACGAGCAGTACTTC | CASSKDRTTYHEQYF
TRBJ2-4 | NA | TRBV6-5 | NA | TGTGCCAGCAGAGCGGCCAACAGTAGGAACATTCAGTACTTC | CASRAANSRNIQYF
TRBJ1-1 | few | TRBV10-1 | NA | TGCGCCAGCTTAACTCCGAGGATGCGTCCCCCTGAAGCTTTCTTT | CASLTPRMRPPEAFF
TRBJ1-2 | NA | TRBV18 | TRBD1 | TGTGCCAGCTCACCAAGGGACAGGGTCAACTATGGCTACACCTTC | CASSPRDRVNYGYTF
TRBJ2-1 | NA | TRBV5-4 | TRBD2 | TGTGCCAGCAGCTCCAGGACTAGCGGGTTTAACAATGAGCAGTTCTTC | CASSSRTSGFNNEQFF
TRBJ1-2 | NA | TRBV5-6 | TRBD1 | TGTGCCAGCAGCTCGGGACAGCGCCCCCGTGGCTACACCTTC | CASSSGQRPRGYTF
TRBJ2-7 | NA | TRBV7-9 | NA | TGTGCCAGCAGCTACGGGCGGGCAGAGCAGTACTTC | CASSYGRAEQYF
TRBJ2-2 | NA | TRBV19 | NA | TGTGCCAGTAGTTATACAGTCAACACCGGGGAGCTGTTTTTT | CASSYTVNTGELFF
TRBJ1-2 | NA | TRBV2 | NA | TGTGCCAGCAGTGACGCGGGGTTTGACTATGGCTACACCTTC | CASSDAGFDYGYTF
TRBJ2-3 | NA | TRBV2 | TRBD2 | TGTGCCAGCAGCCTGCCCGTGACTAGCGGATCGACTAGCACAGATACGCAGTATTTT | CASSLPVTSGSTSTDTQYF
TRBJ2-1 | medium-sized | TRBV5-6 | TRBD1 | TGTGCCAGCAGCTTGGACGCTGGGACAGGGTTCTACAATGAGCAGTTCTTC | CASSLDAGTGFYNEQFF